The present TCR beta chain was sequenced within a study of T cells after yellow fever vaccination. Regarding the study as a whole: A limited proportion of clonotypes was detected within both the CD4 and CD8 compartments.

V was trimmed by 6 bases and J by 3 bases, leaving 6 bases between them. Germline V lookup: CDR1 WSHSY, CDR2 SAAADI. The CDR3 contains 12 residues. Researchers made TCR cDNA using 5'RACE template switching, and this step added a universal primer site and UMIs. TCRdb re-derived calls from the 5' RACE reads in MiXCR, one entry per CDR3 protein. The sample lists 500,000 to 650,000 distinct CDR3 sequences; around an eighth were seen once. Concerning this clonotype: Its antigen is not identified.

The rearrangement uses TRBV10-2 and TRBJ2-1; D possibly corresponds to TRBD2 (5 bases). The sequence was obtained from a man aged 25 to 45 who received the YFV17D yellow fever vaccine. The source was PBMCs, collected on the day of the yellow fever booster vaccination. The chain's CDR3 is CASRDFYNEQFF. Written as DNA, the CDR3 is TGCGCCAGCAGGGACTTCTACAATGAGCAGTTCTTC.